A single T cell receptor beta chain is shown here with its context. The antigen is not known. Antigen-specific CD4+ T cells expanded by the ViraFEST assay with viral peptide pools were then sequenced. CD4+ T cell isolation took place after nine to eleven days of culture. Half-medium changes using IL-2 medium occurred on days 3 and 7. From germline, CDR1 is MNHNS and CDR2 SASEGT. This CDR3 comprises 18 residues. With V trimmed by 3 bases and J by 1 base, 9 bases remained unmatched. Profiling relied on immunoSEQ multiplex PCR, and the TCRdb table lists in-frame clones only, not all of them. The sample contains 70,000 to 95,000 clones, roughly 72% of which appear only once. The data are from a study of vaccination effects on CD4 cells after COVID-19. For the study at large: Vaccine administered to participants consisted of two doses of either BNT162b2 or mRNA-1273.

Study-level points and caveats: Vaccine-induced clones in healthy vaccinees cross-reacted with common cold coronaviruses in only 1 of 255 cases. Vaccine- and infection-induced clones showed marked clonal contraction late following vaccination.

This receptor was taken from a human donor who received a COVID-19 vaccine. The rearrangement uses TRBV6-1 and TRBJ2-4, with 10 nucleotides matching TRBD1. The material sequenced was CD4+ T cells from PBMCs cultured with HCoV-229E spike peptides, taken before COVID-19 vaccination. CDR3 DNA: TGTGCCAGCAGTGACACGGGACAGGGGAGATCCGCCAAAAACATTCAGTACTTC. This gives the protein CASSDTGQGRSAKNIQYF.